These 23 T cell receptor beta chains originate from one sample sequenced in a study of CD8+CD57+ T cells in acquired aplastic anemia. Genomic DNA, the template, was used for profiling of the TCR beta VDJ and CDR3. TCRdb passed the reads through MiXCR, listing each CDR3 protein once. The sample records fewer than 250,000 distinct CDR3 sequences, 54% being singletons. Sequencing was done on a sample of sorted CD4+, CD8+, or CD8+CD57+ T cells (not recorded which) from PBMCs. The receptor source for this set is a human donor in good health, serving as a control.

This rearrangement joins TRBV6-4 to TRBJ2-3, with TRBD2 identical over 11 bases. Germline V CDR1 and CDR2: MRHNA, SNTAGT. Trimming cost V 3 bases and J 0 bases; bases outside gene matches: 5. The CDR3 covers 17 residues. This chain's CDR3 is CASSEPSGGLSTDTQYF. The CDR3 bases are TGTGCCAGCAGTGAGCCTAGCGGGGGGCTCAGCACAGATACGCAGTATTTT.

Comment on this clonotype: The CDR3 carries no conserved terminal phenylalanine or tryptophan, so it likely arises from a read error. V gene TRBV7-2 combines with J gene TRBJ2-7; the D is unclear. The CDR3 runs to 14 residues. Germline lookup yields CDR1 SGHTA and CDR2 FQGNSA. Trimming took off 3 bases at V and 1 base at J, with 10 bases between the two ends. CDR3 sequence (DNA): TGTGCCAGCAGCTTGGCCGCTGCTTCCTACGAGCAGTACCCC. Amino acids: CASSLAAASYEQYP.

This clonotype was recorded at least ten times. The CDR3 is CASSYRALNTGELFF. The CDR3 bases are TGTGCCAGCAGTTACCGCGCGCTGAACACCGGGGAGCTGTTTTTT. The chain recombines TRBV6-5 with TRBJ2-2; D ambiguous. The germline V gene has CDR1 MNHEY and CDR2 SVGAGI. The V gene lost 2 bases and the J gene lost 1 base, with 8 bases spanning the gap. The length of the CDR3 is 15 residues.

This clonotype was counted once. V usage is TRBV24-1 and J usage is TRBJ2-1; D remains unclear. Trimming stripped 5 bases from V and 0 bases from J, with 7 bases between. There are 14 residues in the CDR3. In germline, CDR1 is KGHDR, CDR2 SFDVKD. Written as DNA, the CDR3 is TGTGCCACCAGTGGGCCGTACTCCTACAATGAGCAGTTCTTC. Its protein is CATSGPYSYNEQFF.

This chain links TRBV25-1 with TRBJ2-1, with 8 bases that match TRBD1. The CDR3 contains 13 residues. V lost 7 bases to trimming and J lost 7 bases; unmatched junction nucleotides: 6. CDR1 MGHDK and CDR2 SYGVNS come from the germline V gene. The CDR3 region has the DNA TGTGCCAGCACCTTGGACAGGGTAAATGAGCAGTTCTTC. Protein sequence: CASTLDRVNEQFF.

This chain links TRBV4-3 with TRBJ1-3; 9 nucleotides agree with TRBD1. V lost 3 bases to trimming and J lost 2 bases; unmatched junction nucleotides: 11. Germline loops: CDR1 LGHNA, CDR2 YSLEER. The CDR3 extends over 18 amino acids. The CDR3 region has the DNA TGCGCCAGCAGCCAGGTCCCGGGACAGGGTATGGCTGGAAACACCATATATTTT. Its protein is CASSQVPGQGMAGNTIYF.

This chain links TRBV7-3 with TRBJ2-1; 10 bases fit TRBD2. The length of the CDR3 is 15 residues. V shed 1 base and J 10 bases; nucleotides not matched to a gene: 7. CDR1 is SGHTA, CDR2 FQGTGA, per germline. The CDR3 is CASSLSASGGHEQFF. In nucleotides, the CDR3 is TGTGCCAGCAGCTTAAGTGCTAGCGGGGGCCACGAGCAGTTCTTC.

With respect to this clonotype: Because the CDR3 is missing its conserved closing phenylalanine or tryptophan, this is likely a read error. The rearrangement uses TRBV18 and TRBJ2-7; D is ambiguous. The CDR3 is 16 residues long. Trimming removed 0 bases at V and 0 bases at J, with 12 bases between. CDR1 and CDR2 (germline): KGHSH, LQKENI. CDR3 nucleotides: TGTGCCAGCTCACCACCCGGGTTTACCAGCTCCTACGAGCAGTACCTC. Protein sequence: CASSPPGFTSSYEQYL.

About this clonotype: This may be a read error, as it is one base from a much larger clone. The gene calls are TRBV27 and TRBJ1-1; no clear D gene. Germline V gene data show CDR1 as MNHEY and CDR2 as SMNVEV (reference sequence). The CDR3 is made up of 13 amino acids. Here the CDR3 DNA reads TGTGCCAGCAGTTTAGGGCGTAGCACTGAAGCTCTCTTT. This sequence encodes CASSLGRSTEALF.

There are many counts of this clonotype. This rearrangement joins TRBV7-8 to TRBJ2-7, with D hard to call. The CDR3 runs to 14 residues. Trimming removed 1 base at V and 2 bases at J, with 9 bases between. The germline V gene has CDR1 SGHVS and CDR2 FQNEAQ. The CDR3 DNA reads TGTGCCAGCAGCTTAGACGTATTAACCTACGAGCAGTACTTC. This encodes CASSLDVLTYEQYF.

This clonotype appeared once. The chain combines TRBV7-9 with TRBJ1-6, with D unclear. The CDR3 consists of 12 residues. CDR1 and CDR2 (germline): SEHNR, FQNEAQ (reference sequence). The V and J ends lost 4 bases and 7 bases respectively, with 5 bases between them. This chain's CDR3 is CASSSENSPLHF. The CDR3 DNA is TGTGCCAGCAGCTCCGAGAATTCACCCCTCCACTTT.

At least ten counts were recorded for this clonotype. The chain joins TRBV25-1 to TRBJ1-5, with 7 positions matching TRBD1. Per germline, CDR1 MGHDK and CDR2 SYGVNS. V lost 8 bases to trimming and J lost 2 bases; unmatched junction nucleotides: 3. The CDR3 length is 13 residues. The CDR3 nucleotides are TGTGCCAGCCGAGGACAGGGCAATCAGCCCCAGCATTTT. Its protein is CASRGQGNQPQHF.

This sequence joins TRBV15 and TRBJ1-2; a possible D gene is TRBD1 (5 bases). V lost 5 bases to trimming and J lost 10 bases, with 8 bases between them. Germline assignment: CDR1 LNHNV and CDR2 YYDKDF (reference sequence). This CDR3 spans 10 amino acids. The CDR3 loop is CATSSGPYTF. Here the CDR3 DNA reads TGTGCCACCAGCTCAGGGCCCTACACCTTC.

V gene TRBV7-3 combines with J gene TRBJ2-1; TRBD2 agrees at 9 bases. From germline, CDR1 is SGHTA and CDR2 FQGTGA. The ends lost 5 bases at V and 6 bases at J; junction bases unmatched: 8. CDR3 size: 15 residues. CDR3 loop: CASSILAGNINEQFF. Here the CDR3 DNA reads TGTGCCAGCAGCATACTAGCGGGTAATATCAATGAGCAGTTCTTC.

The V and J genes are TRBV4-1 and TRBJ1-6, with 8 bases fitting TRBD1. This CDR3 comprises 16 residues. The V segment lost 3 bases and the J segment 9 bases; nucleotides outside the gene matches: 10. The germline gives CDR1 MGHRA, CDR2 YSYEKL. The CDR3 reads CASSQDPQGASSPLHF. The CDR3 DNA sequence: TGCGCCAGCAGCCAGGACCCGCAGGGGGCCAGTTCACCCCTCCACTTT.

The V gene is TRBV9, the J gene TRBJ2-3, with 9 bases aligning to TRBD2. Germline-derived CDR1 and CDR2 are SGDLS and YYNGEE. This CDR3 has 15 residues. Germline trimming cut 5 bases from V and 2 bases from J; bases unmatched to any gene: 6. The CDR3 spells CASSLSGGTTDTQYF. DNA for the CDR3: TGTGCCAGCAGTTTGAGCGGGGGGACCACAGATACGCAGTATTTT.

This clonotype has at least ten counts. This sequence joins TRBV6-6 and TRBJ1-2, with TRBD1 identical over 7 bases. Germline CDR1 reads MNHNY; CDR2 reads SVGAGI (reference sequence). The CDR3 is made up of 15 amino acids. V trimming: 2 bases; J trimming: 3 bases; junction bases outside the gene matches: 6. CDR3 sequence reads: CASSYEGQRHYGYTF. CDR3 DNA: TGTGCCAGCAGTTACGAGGGACAGCGACACTATGGCTACACCTTC.

The V call is TRBV9, the J call TRBJ2-7, with D uncertain. V lost 0 bases, J lost 3 bases, and 10 bases lay in between. The germline CDR1 and CDR2 sequences are SGDLS and YYNGEE. CDR3 size: 14 residues. The CDR3: CASSVGPQYYEQYF. DNA of the CDR3: TGTGCCAGCAGCGTAGGCCCACAATACTACGAGCAGTACTTC.

This clonotype has just a few counts. The J gene is TRBJ2-7, the V gene TRBV20-1, with D perhaps being TRBD1 or TRBD2 (6 bases each). Trimming cost V 6 bases and J 3 bases, with 24 bases left between them. There are 16 residues in the CDR3. Germline CDR1 DFQATT, CDR2 SNEGSKA (reference sequence). CDR3 nucleotide sequence: TGCAGTGCCCCGGACAGCAGGGGAGGAGCCAGCTACGAGCAGTACTTC. Protein product: CSAPDSRGGASYEQYF.

The chain employs TRBV20-1 and TRBJ1-1; no firm D call. There are 13 residues in the CDR3. V lost 1 base and J lost 1, with 7 bases in between. CDR1 is DFQATT, CDR2 SNEGSKA, per germline (reference sequence). The CDR3 DNA sequence: TGCAGTGCTAGAGCGGGCCCGAACACTGAAGCTTTCTTT. Translation: CSARAGPNTEAFF.

This clonotype was observed once. Since the CDR3 does not end with the conserved phenylalanine or tryptophan, this likely comes from a read error. The limits of the CDR3 on the DNA are not certain, so only TCRdb's listed CDR3 is given. The chain recombines TRBV15 with TRBJ1-1. The CDR3 has 14 residues if both end residues are counted. Germline V gene data show CDR1 as LNHNV and CDR2 as YYDKDF (reference sequence). The CDR3 protein is CATSTFTYQAEAFL.

The chain uses TRBV7-9 and TRBJ1-5; 8 bases map to TRBD1. Germline V lookup: CDR1 SEHNR, CDR2 FQNEAQ (reference sequence). This CDR3 has 16 residues. With V trimmed by 5 bases and J by 2 bases, 8 bases remained unmatched. This CDR3 is CASSPRTGYRNQPQHF. Written as DNA, the CDR3 is TGTGCCAGCAGCCCCCGGACAGGGTATCGCAATCAGCCCCAGCATTTT.

This clonotype was seen a handful of times. This chain uses TRBV6-2 or TRBV6-3 with TRBJ2-1; 15 positions agree with TRBD2. The trim removed 6 bases at V and 7 bases at J, leaving 7 bases unmatched. CDR1 MNHEY and CDR2 SVGEGT come from the germline V gene. The length of the CDR3 is 16 residues. CDR3 nucleotides: TGTGCCAGCAGCGCCCGGACTAGCGGGGGGGTTAATGAGCAGTTCTTC. Residues: CASSARTSGGVNEQFF.